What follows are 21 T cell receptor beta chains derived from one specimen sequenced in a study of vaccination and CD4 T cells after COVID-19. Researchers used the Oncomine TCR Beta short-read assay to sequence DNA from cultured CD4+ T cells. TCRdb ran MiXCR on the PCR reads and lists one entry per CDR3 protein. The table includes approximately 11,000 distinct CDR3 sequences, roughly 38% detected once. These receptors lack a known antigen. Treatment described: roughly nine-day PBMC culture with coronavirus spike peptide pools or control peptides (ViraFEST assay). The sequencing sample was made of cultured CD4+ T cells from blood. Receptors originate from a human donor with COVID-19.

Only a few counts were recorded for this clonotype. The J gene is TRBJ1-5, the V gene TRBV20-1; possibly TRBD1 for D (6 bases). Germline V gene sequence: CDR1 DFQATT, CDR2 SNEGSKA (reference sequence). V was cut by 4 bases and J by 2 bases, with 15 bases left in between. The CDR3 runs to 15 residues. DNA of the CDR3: TGCAGTGCTACGGACAGTCCCACCCGCAATCAGCCCCAGCATTTT. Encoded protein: CSATDSPTRNQPQHF.

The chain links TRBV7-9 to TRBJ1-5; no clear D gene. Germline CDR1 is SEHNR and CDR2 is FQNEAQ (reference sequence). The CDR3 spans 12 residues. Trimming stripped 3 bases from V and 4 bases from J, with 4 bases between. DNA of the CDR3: TGTGCCAGCAGCTTGGGAAATCAGCCCCAGCATTTT. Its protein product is CASSLGNQPQHF.

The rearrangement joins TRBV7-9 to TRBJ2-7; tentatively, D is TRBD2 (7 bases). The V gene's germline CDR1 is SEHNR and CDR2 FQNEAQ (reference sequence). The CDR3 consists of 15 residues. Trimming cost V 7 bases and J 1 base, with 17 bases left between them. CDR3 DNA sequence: TGTGCCAGCACCAATCGTGCGGGGGCGTCCTACGAGCAGTACTTC. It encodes CASTNRAGASYEQYF.

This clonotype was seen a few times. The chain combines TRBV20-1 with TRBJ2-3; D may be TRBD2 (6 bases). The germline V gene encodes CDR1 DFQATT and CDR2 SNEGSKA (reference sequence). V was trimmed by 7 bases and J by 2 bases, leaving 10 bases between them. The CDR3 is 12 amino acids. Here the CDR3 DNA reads TGCAGTGGGGAGGAGTCCACAGATACGCAGTATTTT. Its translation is CSGEESTDTQYF.

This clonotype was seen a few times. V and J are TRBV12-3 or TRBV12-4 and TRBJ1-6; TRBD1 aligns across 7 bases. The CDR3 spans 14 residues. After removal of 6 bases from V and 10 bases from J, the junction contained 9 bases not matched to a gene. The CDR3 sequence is CASRSRGGTSPLHF. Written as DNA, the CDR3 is TGTGCCAGCAGAAGCAGGGGGGGAACCTCACCCCTCCACTTT.

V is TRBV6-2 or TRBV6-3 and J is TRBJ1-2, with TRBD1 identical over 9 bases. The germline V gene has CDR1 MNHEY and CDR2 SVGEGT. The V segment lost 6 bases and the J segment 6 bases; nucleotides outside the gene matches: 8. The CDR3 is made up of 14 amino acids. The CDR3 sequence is CASSRGQGINGYTF. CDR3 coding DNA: TGTGCCAGCAGCCGCGGACAGGGGATCAATGGCTACACCTTC.

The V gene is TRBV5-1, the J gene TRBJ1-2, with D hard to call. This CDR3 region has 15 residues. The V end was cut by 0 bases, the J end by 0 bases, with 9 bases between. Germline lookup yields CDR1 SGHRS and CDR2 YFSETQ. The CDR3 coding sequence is TGCGCCAGCAGCTTGGAAGGGCCCACTAACTATGGCTACACCTTC. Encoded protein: CASSLEGPTNYGYTF.

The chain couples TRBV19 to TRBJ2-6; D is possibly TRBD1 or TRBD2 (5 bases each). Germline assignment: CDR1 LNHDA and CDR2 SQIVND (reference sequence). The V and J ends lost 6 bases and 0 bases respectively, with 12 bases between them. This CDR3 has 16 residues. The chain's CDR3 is CASSLGRISGANVLTF. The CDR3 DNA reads TGTGCCAGTAGCTTGGGACGGATCTCTGGGGCCAACGTCCTGACTTTC.

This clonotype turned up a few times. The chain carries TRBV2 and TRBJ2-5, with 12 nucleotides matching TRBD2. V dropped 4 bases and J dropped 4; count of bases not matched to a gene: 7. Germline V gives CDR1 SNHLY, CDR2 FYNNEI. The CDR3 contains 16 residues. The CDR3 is CASSAPSGGALETQYF. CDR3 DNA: TGTGCCAGCAGTGCCCCTAGCGGGGGGGCTCTAGAGACCCAGTACTTC.

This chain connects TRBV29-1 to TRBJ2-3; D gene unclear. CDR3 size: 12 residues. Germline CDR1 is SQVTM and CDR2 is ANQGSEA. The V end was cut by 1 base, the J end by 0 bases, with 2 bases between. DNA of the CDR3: TGCAGCGTTGAAGGTAGCACAGATACGCAGTATTTT. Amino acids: CSVEGSTDTQYF.

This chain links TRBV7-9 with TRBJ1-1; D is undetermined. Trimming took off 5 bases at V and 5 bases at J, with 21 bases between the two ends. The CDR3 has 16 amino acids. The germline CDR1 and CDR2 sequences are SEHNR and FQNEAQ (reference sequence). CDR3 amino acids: CASSPSGGFSGTEAFF. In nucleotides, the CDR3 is TGTGCCAGCAGCCCTAGTGGAGGATTTAGTGGGACTGAAGCTTTCTTT.

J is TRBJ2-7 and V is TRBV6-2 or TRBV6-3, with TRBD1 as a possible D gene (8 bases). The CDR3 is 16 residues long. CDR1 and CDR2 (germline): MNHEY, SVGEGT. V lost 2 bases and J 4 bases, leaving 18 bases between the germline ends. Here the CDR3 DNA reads TGTGCCAGCAGTTACCCCCAGGACAGGGAGGGGTACGAGCAGTACTTC. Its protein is CASSYPQDREGYEQYF.

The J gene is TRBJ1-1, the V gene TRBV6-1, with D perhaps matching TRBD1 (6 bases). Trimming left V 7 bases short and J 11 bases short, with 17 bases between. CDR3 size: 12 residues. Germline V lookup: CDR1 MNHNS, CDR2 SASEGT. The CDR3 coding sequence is TGTGCCAGCACCTTGGTCAGGGGTTTTGCTTTCTTT. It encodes CASTLVRGFAFF.

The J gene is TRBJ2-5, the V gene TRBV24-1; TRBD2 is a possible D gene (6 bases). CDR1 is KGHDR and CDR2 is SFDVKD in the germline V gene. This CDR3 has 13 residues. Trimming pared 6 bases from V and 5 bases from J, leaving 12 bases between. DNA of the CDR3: TGTGCCACCAGTAGCGTTGGAGGGGAGACCCAGTACTTC. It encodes CATSSVGGETQYF.

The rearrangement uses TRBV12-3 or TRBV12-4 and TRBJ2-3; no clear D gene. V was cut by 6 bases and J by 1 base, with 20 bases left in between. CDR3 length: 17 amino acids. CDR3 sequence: CASRPPGRALGTDTQYF. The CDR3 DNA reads TGTGCCAGCAGACCCCCAGGTAGGGCCCTGGGCACAGATACGCAGTATTTT.

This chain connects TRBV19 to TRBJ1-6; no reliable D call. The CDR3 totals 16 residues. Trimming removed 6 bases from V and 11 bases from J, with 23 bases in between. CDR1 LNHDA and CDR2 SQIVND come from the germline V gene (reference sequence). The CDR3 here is CASSLPSIPPNTPLHF. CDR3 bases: TGTGCCAGTAGCCTCCCTTCTATCCCCCCGAACACACCCCTCCACTTT.

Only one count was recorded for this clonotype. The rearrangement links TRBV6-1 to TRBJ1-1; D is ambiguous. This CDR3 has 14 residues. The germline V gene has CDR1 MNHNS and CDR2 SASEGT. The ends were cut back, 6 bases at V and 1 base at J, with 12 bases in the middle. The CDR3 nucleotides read TGTGCCAGCAGGCAACAGATCCCGAACACTGAAGCTTTCTTT. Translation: CASRQQIPNTEAFF.

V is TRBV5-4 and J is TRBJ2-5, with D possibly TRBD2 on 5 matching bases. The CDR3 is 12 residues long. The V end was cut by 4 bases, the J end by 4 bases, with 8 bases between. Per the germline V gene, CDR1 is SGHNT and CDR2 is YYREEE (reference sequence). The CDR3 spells CASSIGGETQYF. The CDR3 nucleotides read TGTGCCAGCAGCATAGGAGGAGAGACCCAGTACTTC. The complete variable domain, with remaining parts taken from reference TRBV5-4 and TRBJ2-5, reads ETGVTQSPTHLIKTRGQQVTLRCSSQSGHNTVSWYQQALGQGPQFIFQYYREEENGRGNFPPRFSGLQFPNYSSELNVNALELDDSALYLCASSIGGETQYFGPGTRLLVL.

The CDR3 sequence is CASSASTGGTYEQYF. The CDR3 DNA reads as TGTGCCAGCAGCGCATCGACAGGGGGCACCTACGAGCAGTACTTC. The chain uses TRBV11-2 and TRBJ2-7, with 10 bases that match TRBD1. The CDR3 contains 15 residues. With V trimmed by 5 bases and J by 2 bases, 6 bases remained unmatched. Germline CDR1 SGHAT, CDR2 FQNNGV.

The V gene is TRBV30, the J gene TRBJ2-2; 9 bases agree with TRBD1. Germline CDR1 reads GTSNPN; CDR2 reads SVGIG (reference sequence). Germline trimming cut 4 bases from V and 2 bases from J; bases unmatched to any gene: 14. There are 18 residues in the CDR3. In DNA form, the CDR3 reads TGTGCCTGGAACACGGGAAGGCAGGGACAGGGCAACACCGGGGAGCTGTTTTTT. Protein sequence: CAWNTGRQGQGNTGELFF. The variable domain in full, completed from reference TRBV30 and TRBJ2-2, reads SQTIHQWPATLVQPVGSPLSLECTVEGTSNPNLYWYRQAAGRGLQLLFYSVGIGQISSEVPQNLSASRPQDRQFILSSKKLLLSDSGFYLCAWNTGRQGQGNTGELFFGEGSRLTVL.

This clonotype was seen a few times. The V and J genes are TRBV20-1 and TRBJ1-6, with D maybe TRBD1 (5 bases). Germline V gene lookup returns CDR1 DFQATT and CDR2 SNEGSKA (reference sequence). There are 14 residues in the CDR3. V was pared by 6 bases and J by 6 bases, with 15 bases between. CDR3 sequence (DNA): TGCAGTGCAAGTAACGGCAGGGTTAATTCACCCCTCCACTTT. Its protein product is CSASNGRVNSPLHF.